The 7 T cell receptor beta chains listed next were all sequenced from one sample in a study of T cell responses to AZD1222 COVID-19 vaccine. The table came from immunoSEQ multiplex PCR; TCRdb's copy has only in-frame clones and leaves some out. In the table there are 150,000 to 250,000 clones, approximately 91% of which are singletons. The sequenced sample was peripheral blood, obtained 28 days after the second AZD1222 dose. The receptors here all came from an adult who received the AZD1222 COVID-19 vaccine.

J is TRBJ1-2 and V is TRBV11-2, with no clear D. The length of the CDR3 is 11 residues. Germline CDR1 is SGHAT and CDR2 is FQNNGV. The V gene lost 3 bases and the J gene lost 13 bases, with 12 bases spanning the gap. The CDR3 DNA reads TGTGCCAGCAGCTTCTTTACCTATGTCACCTTC. Residues: CASSFFTYVTF.

CDR3: CAWSGETGLKLFF. For the CDR3, the DNA is TGTGCCTGGAGTGGGGAGACAGGTCTAAAACTGTTTTTT. The chain employs TRBV30 and TRBJ1-4, with D perhaps TRBD1 (6 bases). Germline lookup yields CDR1 GTSNPN and CDR2 SVGIG (reference sequence). V lost 1 base to trimming and J lost 10 bases, with 13 bases between them. The CDR3 is 13 residues long.

V gene TRBV4-2 combines with J gene TRBJ1-6; 7 bases are a match to TRBD1. Germline assignment: CDR1 LGHNA and CDR2 YNFKEQ. The CDR3 consists of 15 residues. The junction had 6 bases not matched to a gene; V was cut back by 6 bases and J by 4 bases. The CDR3 loop is CASSPGQLYNSPLHF. DNA of the CDR3: TGTGCCAGCAGTCCGGGACAGCTGTATAATTCACCCCTCCACTTT.

V usage is TRBV4-1 and J usage is TRBJ1-4; TRBD1 matches at 8 bases. The V gene end was trimmed by 2 bases and the J gene end by 2 bases; junction bases not matched to a gene: 7. The CDR3 spans 17 residues. Germline CDR1 MGHRA, CDR2 YSYEKL. The DNA for the CDR3 is TGCGCCAGCAGCCAAATCAGCACAGGGGGGACTAATGAAAAACTGTTTTTT. Residues: CASSQISTGGTNEKLFF.

This chain joins TRBV6-5 and TRBJ1-2, with D unclear. V was pared by 2 bases and J by 7 bases, with 5 bases between. This CDR3 region has 11 residues. Per germline, CDR1 MNHEY and CDR2 SVGAGI. The chain's CDR3 is CASSYGSGYTF. The CDR3 region has the DNA TGTGCCAGCAGTTACGGTAGTGGCTACACCTTC.

This rearrangement joins TRBV7-3 to TRBJ1-6; D call uncertain. The CDR3 has 14 amino acids. Trimming removed 5 bases from V and 9 bases from J, with 14 bases in between. Germline CDR1 SGHTA, CDR2 FQGTGA. CDR3 nucleotide sequence: TGTGCCAGCAGCCAACAGAGGGTAGGTTCACCCCTCCACTTT. It specifies CASSQQRVGSPLHF.

The chain recombines TRBV4-2 with TRBJ2-1; TRBD2 might be the D (6 bases). Germline V gene sequence: CDR1 LGHNA, CDR2 YNFKEQ. Trimming shortened V by 3 bases and J by 7 bases, and 16 bases separated the two germline ends. There are 15 residues in the CDR3. The DNA of the CDR3 is TGTGCCAGCAGCCACTCCCTCGGGAGTTGGAATGAGCAGTTCTTC. Translating gives CASSHSLGSWNEQFF.